The following is a T cell receptor delta chain sequence with its context. It is likely a read error: a sequence one base away is far more abundant. This sample is drawn from a study of gamma-delta chains in newborns, infants, children. TCRdb re-identified clones in the reads via CATT. The table has around 6,500 delta-chain clones, 0.5% to 0.8% seen once. The TCR originated in a child who was a newborn, infant or young child, either healthy, febrile or measles-vaccinated (not recorded which). The sequencing sample was made of blood.

The CDR3 region has the DNA TGTGCCTGTGACAGTACTCGGGGATACTGGGACACCCGACAGATGTTTTTC. Protein: CACDSTRGYWDTRQMFF. This chain connects TRDV2 to TRDJ3, with 7 bases lining up with TRDD3. The CDR3 is 17 amino acids. V lost 2 bases and J lost 3; bases outside the gene matches: 6. Germline CDR1 and CDR2: GEAIGNYY and EKD.